The rows below give T cell receptor beta chains drawn from one sample of a study of CD8 T cells in ankylosing spondylitis. From the 5' RACE reads, TCRdb called clonotypes with MiXCR, one entry per CDR3 protein. The repertoire holds 200,000 to 300,000 distinct CDR3 sequences, with 20% to 30% as singletons. The sample consisted of blood, either unsorted or a sorted T cell fraction (not recorded which). The receptor set was obtained from a male donor with ankylosing spondylitis or in good health (not recorded which). Both conserved end residues are part of each CDR3. A D gene is named only where the DNA matches it firmly. Clone size is not always given. Where it is, it says once, few, many or a class for expanded clones.

D gene: NA
V gene: TRBV6-5
J gene: TRBJ1-5
clone size: few
CDR3 DNA: TGTGCCAGCAGTACCGACTGGGACGGGTCCCAGCATTTT
CDR3 protein: CASSTDWDGSQHF

D gene: NA
V gene: TRBV20-1
J gene: TRBJ2-1
clone size: many
CDR3 DNA: TGCAGTGCGAGGACAGACAATGAGCAGTTCTTC
CDR3 protein: CSARTDNEQFF

D gene: TRBD1
V gene: TRBV28
J gene: TRBJ2-6
clone size: many
CDR3 DNA: TGTGCCAGCAGTTGGCCAGGGGGCTCTGGGGCCAACGTCCTGACTTTC
CDR3 protein: CASSWPGGSGANVLTF

D gene: NA
V gene: TRBV20-1
J gene: TRBJ2-5
clone size: NA
CDR3 DNA: TGCAGTGCTAGTCGGGCTAGTCAAGAGACCCAGTACTTC
CDR3 protein: CSASRASQETQYF

D gene: NA
V gene: TRBV5-1
J gene: TRBJ2-5
clone size: many
CDR3 DNA: TGCGCCAGCAGCTTGGGCGGCAGGCTCCAAGAGACCCAGTACTTC
CDR3 protein: CASSLGGRLQETQYF

D gene: NA
V gene: TRBV3-1
J gene: TRBJ2-1
clone size: many
CDR3 DNA: TGTGCCAGCAGCCCGAAGCTTGTGGGGGCCTACAATGAGCAGTTCTTC
CDR3 protein: CASSPKLVGAYNEQFF

D gene: TRBD1
V gene: TRBV29-1
J gene: TRBJ1-5
clone size: NA
CDR3 DNA: TGCAGCGTGTGGACAGGGCCAAGTCAGCCCCAGCATTTT
CDR3 protein: CSVWTGPSQPQHF

D gene: NA
V gene: TRBV20-1
J gene: TRBJ2-2
clone size: NA
CDR3 DNA: TGCAGTGCCCCGAACCGACCCGGAGCCGGGGAGCTGTTTTTT
CDR3 protein: CSAPNRPGAGELFF

D gene: TRBD1
V gene: TRBV20-1
J gene: TRBJ2-7
clone size: NA
CDR3 DNA: TGCAGTGCTAGTCGACAGGGGGGGATAGGGCAGTACTTC
CDR3 protein: CSASRQGGIGQYF

D gene: TRBD2
V gene: TRBV29-1
J gene: TRBJ2-1
clone size: few
CDR3 DNA: TGCAGCGTTGAAACTAGCGGGGGGTACAATGAGCAGTTCTTC
CDR3 protein: CSVETSGGYNEQFF

D gene: NA
V gene: TRBV5-1
J gene: TRBJ1-1
clone size: many
CDR3 DNA: TGCGCCAGCAGCTTCGGGCAGCTGAACACTGAAGCTTTCTTT
CDR3 protein: CASSFGQLNTEAFF

D gene: NA
V gene: TRBV15
J gene: TRBJ2-5
clone size: NA
CDR3 DNA: TGTGCCACCAGCAGAGGCGGGGGACAGCAAGAGACCCAGTACTTC
CDR3 protein: CATSRGGGQQETQYF

D gene: NA
V gene: TRBV6-2/TRBV6-3
J gene: TRBJ1-5
clone size: NA
CDR3 DNA: TGTGCCAGCAGGTCCGGGGGGGGAGGCAATCAGCCCCAGCATTTT
CDR3 protein: CASRSGGGGNQPQHF

D gene: NA
V gene: TRBV18
J gene: TRBJ2-5
clone size: NA
CDR3 DNA: TGTGCCAGCTCACCGACAGACCAAGAGACCCAGTACTTC
CDR3 protein: CASSPTDQETQYF

D gene: TRBD2
V gene: TRBV5-5
J gene: TRBJ2-1
clone size: many
CDR3 DNA: TGTGCCAGCAGCTTCGGGCGGGGGGGATACAATGAGCAGTTCTTC
CDR3 protein: CASSFGRGGYNEQFF

D gene: TRBD1
V gene: TRBV28
J gene: TRBJ1-1
clone size: NA
CDR3 DNA: TGTGCCAGCAGTTTAATTCTGGTGAGAGACAGGGGACTAGGGAACACTGAAGCTTTCTTT
CDR3 protein: CASSLILVRDRGLGNTEAFF

D gene: NA
V gene: TRBV6-2/TRBV6-3
J gene: TRBJ2-5
clone size: many
CDR3 DNA: TGTGCCAGCAGTTACGAGTACCAAGAGACCCAGTACTTC
CDR3 protein: CASSYEYQETQYF

D gene: NA
V gene: TRBV10-1
J gene: TRBJ2-5
clone size: NA
CDR3 DNA: TGCGCCAGCAGTGACGGTTTCAAAGAGACCCAGTACTTC
CDR3 protein: CASSDGFKETQYF

D gene: NA
V gene: TRBV2
J gene: TRBJ1-6
clone size: NA
CDR3 DNA: TGTGCCAGCAGTGAAGAGGGTCCTTCACCCCTCCACTTT
CDR3 protein: CASSEEGPSPLHF

D gene: NA
V gene: TRBV6-1
J gene: TRBJ1-5
clone size: many
CDR3 DNA: TGTGCCAGCAGCTCCAGTCGTCGCAATCAGCCCCAGCATTTT
CDR3 protein: CASSSSRRNQPQHF

D gene: TRBD1
V gene: TRBV29-1
J gene: TRBJ2-7
clone size: few
CDR3 DNA: TGCAGCGTTGCGCGGACAGGACGTACCTACGAGCAGTACTTC
CDR3 protein: CSVARTGRTYEQYF

D gene: TRBD2
V gene: TRBV5-6
J gene: TRBJ2-2
clone size: many
CDR3 DNA: TGTGCCAGCCGCGGGGGGCGGAACACCGGGGAGCTGTTTTTT
CDR3 protein: CASRGGRNTGELFF

D gene: TRBD2
V gene: TRBV11-2
J gene: TRBJ2-5
clone size: many
CDR3 DNA: TGTGCCAGCAGCTTACGCCCTAGCGGGGAGACCCAGTACTTC
CDR3 protein: CASSLRPSGETQYF

D gene: TRBD2
V gene: TRBV5-1
J gene: TRBJ2-1
clone size: NA
CDR3 DNA: TGCGCCAGCAGCTCCACCCCAGCGGGGGGGCAGAATGAGCAGTTCTTC
CDR3 protein: CASSSTPAGGQNEQFF

D gene: NA
V gene: TRBV20-1
J gene: TRBJ1-3
clone size: many
CDR3 DNA: TGCAGTGCTAGTAAGAGGGGAAACACCATATATTTT
CDR3 protein: CSASKRGNTIYF

D gene: NA
V gene: TRBV20-1
J gene: TRBJ2-5
clone size: NA
CDR3 DNA: TGCAGTGCCAAGGCCGGGGGGCCGGAGACCCAGTACTTC
CDR3 protein: CSAKAGGPETQYF

D gene: TRBD1
V gene: TRBV20-1
J gene: TRBJ1-5
clone size: few
CDR3 DNA: TGCAGTGCTATAACAGGGGGCGCAGCCCTCAATCAGCCCCAGCATTTT
CDR3 protein: CSAITGGAALNQPQHF

D gene: TRBD1
V gene: TRBV12-3/TRBV12-4
J gene: TRBJ1-1
clone size: NA
CDR3 DNA: TGTGCCAGCAGTTCCGTCGGGGCAGGGGGTACTGAAGCTTTCTTT
CDR3 protein: CASSSVGAGGTEAFF

D gene: NA
V gene: TRBV12-3/TRBV12-4
J gene: TRBJ2-1
clone size: many
CDR3 DNA: TGTGCCAGCAGCCCGAGGGGGGGGGCGAGGAGTGAGCAGTTCTTC
CDR3 protein: CASSPRGGARSEQFF

D gene: NA
V gene: TRBV11-3
J gene: TRBJ2-5
clone size: NA
CDR3 DNA: TGTGCCAGCAGCTTAGACGGGGTACCTTCGGAGACCCAGTACTTC
CDR3 protein: CASSLDGVPSETQYF

D gene: TRBD2
V gene: TRBV20-1
J gene: TRBJ2-7
clone size: few
CDR3 DNA: TGCAGTCCTTTGGGACTAGCGGGGGAGTACGAGCAGTACTTC
CDR3 protein: CSPLGLAGEYEQYF

D gene: TRBD1
V gene: TRBV4-1
J gene: TRBJ1-2
clone size: NA
CDR3 DNA: TGCGCCAGCAGCCACCGGGACAGGGGAGCGGGCTACACCTTC
CDR3 protein: CASSHRDRGAGYTF

D gene: NA
V gene: TRBV7-2
J gene: TRBJ2-3
clone size: many
CDR3 DNA: TGTGCCAGCAGGGATGGAGCAAATACGCAGTATTTT
CDR3 protein: CASRDGANTQYF

D gene: TRBD1
V gene: TRBV5-6
J gene: TRBJ2-3
clone size: many
CDR3 DNA: TGTGCCAGCAGCAAACCGGGACAGGGCACAGATACGCAGTATTTT
CDR3 protein: CASSKPGQGTDTQYF

D gene: TRBD2
V gene: TRBV20-1
J gene: TRBJ2-3
clone size: many
CDR3 DNA: TGCAGTGCTAGTGATAGCGGGGGAGCAGATACGCAGTATTTT
CDR3 protein: CSASDSGGADTQYF

D gene: TRBD2
V gene: TRBV20-1
J gene: TRBJ2-3
clone size: NA
CDR3 DNA: TGCTGTGCGGGGGACTCTTCGAGCGAGACAGATACGCAGTATTTT
CDR3 protein: CCAGDSSSETDTQYF

D gene: NA
V gene: TRBV12-3/TRBV12-4
J gene: TRBJ1-1
clone size: NA
CDR3 DNA: TGTGCCAGCAGTCCCGACATATCCTTGAGCACTGAAGCTTTCTTT
CDR3 protein: CASSPDISLSTEAFF

D gene: TRBD1
V gene: TRBV20-1
J gene: TRBJ1-5
clone size: few
CDR3 DNA: TGCAGTGCTGGAGACAGGGCCTTCAATCAGCCCCAGCATTTT
CDR3 protein: CSAGDRAFNQPQHF

D gene: NA
V gene: TRBV20-1
J gene: TRBJ2-3
clone size: few
CDR3 DNA: TGCAGTGCTATAATACCGGGACCGGTGGCAGATACGCAGTATTTT
CDR3 protein: CSAIIPGPVADTQYF

D gene: TRBD2
V gene: TRBV20-1
J gene: TRBJ2-3
clone size: NA
CDR3 DNA: TGCAGTGCCAGACCCGGACTAGTCTATCCAGATACGCAGTATTTT
CDR3 protein: CSARPGLVYPDTQYF